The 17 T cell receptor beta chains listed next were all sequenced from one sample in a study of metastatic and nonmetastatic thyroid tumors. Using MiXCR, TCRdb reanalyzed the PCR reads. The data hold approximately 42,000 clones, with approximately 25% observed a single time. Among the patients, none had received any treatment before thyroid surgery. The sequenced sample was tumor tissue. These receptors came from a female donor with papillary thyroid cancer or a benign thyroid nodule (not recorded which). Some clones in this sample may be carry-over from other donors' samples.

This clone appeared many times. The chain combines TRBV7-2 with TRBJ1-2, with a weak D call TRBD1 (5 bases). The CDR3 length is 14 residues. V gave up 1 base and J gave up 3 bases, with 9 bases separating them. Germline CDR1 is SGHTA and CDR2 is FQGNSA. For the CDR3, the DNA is TGTGCCAGCAGCTTAGGAGGGGCGGACTATGGCTACACCTTC. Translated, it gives CASSLGGADYGYTF.

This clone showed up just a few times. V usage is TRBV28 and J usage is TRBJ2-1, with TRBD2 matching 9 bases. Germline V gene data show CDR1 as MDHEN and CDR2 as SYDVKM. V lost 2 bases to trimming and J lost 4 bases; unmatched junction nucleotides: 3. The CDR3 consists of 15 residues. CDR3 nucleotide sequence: TGTGCCAGCAGTTTACCCCTAGCGGGATACAATGAGCAGTTCTTC. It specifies CASSLPLAGYNEQFF.

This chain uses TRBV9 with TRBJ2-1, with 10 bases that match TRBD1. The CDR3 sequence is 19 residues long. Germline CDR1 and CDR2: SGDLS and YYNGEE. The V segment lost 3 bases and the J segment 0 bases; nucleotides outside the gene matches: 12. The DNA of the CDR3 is TGTGCCAGCAGCGCGTCGCCTCCGGACAGGGGGGTCTCCTACAATGAGCAGTTCTTC. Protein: CASSASPPDRGVSYNEQFF.

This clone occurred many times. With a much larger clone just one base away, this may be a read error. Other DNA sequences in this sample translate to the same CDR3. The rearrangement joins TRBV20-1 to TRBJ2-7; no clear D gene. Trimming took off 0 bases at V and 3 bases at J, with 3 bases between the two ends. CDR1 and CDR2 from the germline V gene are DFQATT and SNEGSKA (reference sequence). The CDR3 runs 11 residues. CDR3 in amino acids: CSARDSYEQYF. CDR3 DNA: TGCAGTGCTAGAGACAGCTACGAGCAGTACTTC.

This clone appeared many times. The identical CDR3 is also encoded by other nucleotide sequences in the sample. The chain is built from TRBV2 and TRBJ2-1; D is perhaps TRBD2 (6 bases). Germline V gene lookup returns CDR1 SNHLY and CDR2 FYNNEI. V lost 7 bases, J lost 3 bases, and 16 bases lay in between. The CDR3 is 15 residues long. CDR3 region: CASTPPGLGYNEQFF. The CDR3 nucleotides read TGTGCCAGCACCCCCCCGGGACTCGGCTACAATGAGCAGTTCTTC.

The CDR3 reads CSARDPAGGDYNEQFF. CDR3 nucleotides: TGCAGTGCTAGAGACCCAGCGGGAGGCGACTACAATGAGCAGTTCTTC. The chain employs TRBV20-1 and TRBJ2-1; 9 bases line up with TRBD2. The CDR3 consists of 16 residues. Germline CDR1 reads DFQATT; CDR2 reads SNEGSKA (reference sequence). J lost 3 bases, V lost 0 bases, and 6 bases had no gene match.

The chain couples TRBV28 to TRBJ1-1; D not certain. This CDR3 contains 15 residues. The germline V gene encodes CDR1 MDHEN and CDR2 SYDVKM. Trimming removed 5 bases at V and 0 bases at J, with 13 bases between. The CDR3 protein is CASSPTGSVNTEAFF. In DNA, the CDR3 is TGTGCCAGCAGTCCCACTGGGTCTGTGAACACTGAAGCTTTCTTT.

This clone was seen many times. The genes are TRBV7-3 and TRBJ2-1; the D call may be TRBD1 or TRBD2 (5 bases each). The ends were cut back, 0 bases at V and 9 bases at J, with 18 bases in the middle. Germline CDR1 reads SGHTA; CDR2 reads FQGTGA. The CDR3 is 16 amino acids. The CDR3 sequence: CASSLTGDPAVGEQFF. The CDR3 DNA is TGTGCCAGCAGCTTAACAGGGGACCCAGCCGTCGGTGAGCAGTTCTTC.

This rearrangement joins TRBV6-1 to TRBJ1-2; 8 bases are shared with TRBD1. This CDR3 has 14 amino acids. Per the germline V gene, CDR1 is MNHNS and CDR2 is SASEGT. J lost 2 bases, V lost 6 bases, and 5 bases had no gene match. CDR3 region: CASRFGQGNYGYTF. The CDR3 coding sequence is TGTGCCAGCAGATTTGGACAGGGCAACTATGGCTACACCTTC.

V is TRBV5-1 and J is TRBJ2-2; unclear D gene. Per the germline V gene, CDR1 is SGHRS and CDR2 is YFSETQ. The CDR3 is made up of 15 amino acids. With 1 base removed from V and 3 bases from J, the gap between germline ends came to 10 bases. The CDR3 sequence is CASSLYGQDTGELFF. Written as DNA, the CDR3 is TGCGCCAGCAGCTTGTATGGTCAGGACACCGGGGAGCTGTTTTTT.

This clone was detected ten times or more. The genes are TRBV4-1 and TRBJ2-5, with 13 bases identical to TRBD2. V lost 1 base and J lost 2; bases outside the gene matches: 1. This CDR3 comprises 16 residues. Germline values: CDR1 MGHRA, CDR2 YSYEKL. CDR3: CASSQGGLAGQETQYF. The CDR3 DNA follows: TGCGCCAGCAGCCAAGGGGGACTAGCGGGGCAAGAGACCCAGTACTTC.

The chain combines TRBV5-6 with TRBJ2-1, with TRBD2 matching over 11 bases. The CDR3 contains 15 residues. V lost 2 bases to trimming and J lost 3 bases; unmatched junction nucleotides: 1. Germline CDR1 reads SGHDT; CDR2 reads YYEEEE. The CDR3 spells CASSFTSGGYNEQFF. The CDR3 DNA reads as TGTGCCAGCAGCTTCACTAGCGGGGGCTACAATGAGCAGTTCTTC.

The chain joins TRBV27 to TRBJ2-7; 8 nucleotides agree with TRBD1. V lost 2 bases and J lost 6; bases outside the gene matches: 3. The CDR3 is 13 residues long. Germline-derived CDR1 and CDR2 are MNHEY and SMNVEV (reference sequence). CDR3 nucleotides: TGTGCCAGCAGTTTACCGGGACAGGCCGAGCAGTACTTC. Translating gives CASSLPGQAEQYF.

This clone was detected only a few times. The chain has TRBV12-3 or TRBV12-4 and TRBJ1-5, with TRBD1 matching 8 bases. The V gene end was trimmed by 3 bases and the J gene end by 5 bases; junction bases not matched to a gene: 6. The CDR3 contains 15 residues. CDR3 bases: TGTGCCAGCAGTTTTACAGGGGGAAACGATCAGCCCCAGCATTTT. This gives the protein CASSFTGGNDQPQHF.

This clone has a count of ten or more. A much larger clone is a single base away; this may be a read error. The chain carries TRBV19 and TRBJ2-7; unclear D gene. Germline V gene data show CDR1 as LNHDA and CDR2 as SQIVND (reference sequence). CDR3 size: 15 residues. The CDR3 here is CACSNAGPSSYEQYF. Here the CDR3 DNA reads TGTGCCTGTAGTAATGCCGGGCCCAGCTCCTACGAGCAGTACTTC.

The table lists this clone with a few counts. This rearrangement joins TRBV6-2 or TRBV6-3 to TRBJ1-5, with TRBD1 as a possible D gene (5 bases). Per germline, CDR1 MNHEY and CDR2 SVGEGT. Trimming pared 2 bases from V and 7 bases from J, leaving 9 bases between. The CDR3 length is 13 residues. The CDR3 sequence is CASSYTGGQPQHF. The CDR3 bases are TGTGCCAGCAGTTACACGGGGGGACAGCCCCAGCATTTT.

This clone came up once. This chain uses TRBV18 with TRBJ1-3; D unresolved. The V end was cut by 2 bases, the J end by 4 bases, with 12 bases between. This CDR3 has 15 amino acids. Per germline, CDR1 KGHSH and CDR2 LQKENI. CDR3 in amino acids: CASSPRAEMGNTIYF. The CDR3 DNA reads TGTGCCAGCTCACCAAGGGCCGAGATGGGAAACACCATATATTTT.